This TCR beta chain originates from a study of siplizumab effects on memory and regulatory T cells. In the case of this clone: Its antigen is as yet unknown.

Broader study findings: Memory T cells appeared less diverse than naive cells, which seemed to contribute substantially to alloresponse. The authors could not assign a naive or memory phenotype to roughly 75-95% of proliferating CD4+ or CD8+ clones. Suppressive activity of Tregs proliferating in siplizumab cultures remained unconfirmed.

It was 85,000 to 100,000 TCR templates that were assayed per sample. Clones were sequenced by immunoSEQ multiplex PCR, and TCRdb holds only the in-frame ones, with some missing. The sample contains about 120,000 clones, 85% to 95% of which appear only once. This sequence was found in a human donor in good health. Material for sequencing was non-Treg CD4+ T cells sorted from blood.

The CDR3: CASSDRPKTQYF. For the CDR3, the DNA is TGTGCCAGCAGCGACAGGCCGAAGACCCAGTACTTC. The chain has TRBV9 and TRBJ2-5, with D possibly being TRBD1 (5 bases). This CDR3 is 12 amino acids long. Germline loops: CDR1 SGDLS, CDR2 YYNGEE. V was cut by 3 bases and J by 6 bases, with 9 bases left in between.